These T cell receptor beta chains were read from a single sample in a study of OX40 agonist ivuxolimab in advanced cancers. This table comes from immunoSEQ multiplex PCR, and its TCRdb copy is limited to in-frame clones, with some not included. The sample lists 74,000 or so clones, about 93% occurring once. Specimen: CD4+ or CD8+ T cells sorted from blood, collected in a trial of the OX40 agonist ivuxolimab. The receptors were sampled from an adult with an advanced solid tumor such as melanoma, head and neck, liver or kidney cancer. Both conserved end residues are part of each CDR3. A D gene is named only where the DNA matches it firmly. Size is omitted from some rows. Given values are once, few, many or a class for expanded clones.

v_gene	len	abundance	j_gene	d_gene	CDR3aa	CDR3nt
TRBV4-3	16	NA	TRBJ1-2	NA	CASSQAENRAYLGYTF	TGCGCCAGCAGCCAAGCGGAAAACAGGGCTTATCTCGGCTACACCTTC
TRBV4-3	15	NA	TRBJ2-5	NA	CASSQVGTPQETQYF	TGCGCCAGCAGCCAAGTGGGGACTCCGCAAGAGACCCAGTACTTC
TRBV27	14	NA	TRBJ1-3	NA	CASSLGGSGNTIYF	TGTGCCAGCAGCCTAGGGGGCTCTGGAAACACCATATATTTT
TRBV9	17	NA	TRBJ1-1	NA	CASSVGLRAGPDTEAFF	TGTGCCAGCAGCGTAGGGCTCCGGGCCGGACCGGACACTGAAGCTTTCTTT
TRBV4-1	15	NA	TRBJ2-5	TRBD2	CASSGLAGLQETQYF	TGCGCCAGCAGCGGACTAGCGGGGTTGCAAGAGACCCAGTACTTC
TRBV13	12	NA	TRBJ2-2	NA	CASTRGSGELFF	TGTGCCAGCACAAGGGGGTCCGGGGAGCTGTTTTTT
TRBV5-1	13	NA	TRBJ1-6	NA	CASSSTANSPLHF	TGCGCCAGCAGCTCTACAGCCAATTCACCCCTCCACTTT
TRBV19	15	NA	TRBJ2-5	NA	CASSPTLALQETQYF	TGTGCCAGTAGCCCTACACTAGCATTACAAGAGACCCAGTACTTC
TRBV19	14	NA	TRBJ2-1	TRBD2	CASSRLADYNEQFF	TGTGCCAGTAGTAGACTAGCGGACTACAATGAGCAGTTCTTC
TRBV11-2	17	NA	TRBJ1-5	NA	CASSHGWEGFSNQPQHF	TGTGCCAGCAGCCATGGTTGGGAGGGGTTTAGCAATCAGCCCCAGCATTTT
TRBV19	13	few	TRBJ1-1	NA	CASSMGPNTEAFF	TGTGCCAGTAGTATGGGACCGAACACTGAAGCTTTCTTT
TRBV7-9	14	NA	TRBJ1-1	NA	CASSSSSGFTEAFF	TGTGCCAGCAGCTCCTCAAGCGGGTTCACTGAAGCTTTCTTT
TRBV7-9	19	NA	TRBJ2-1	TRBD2	CASSLAVLSLAGADNEQFF	TGTGCCAGCAGCTTAGCGGTCCTCTCCCTAGCGGGAGCAGACAATGAGCAGTTCTTC
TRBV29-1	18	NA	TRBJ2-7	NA	CSVEGGQAGSFPAYEQYF	TGCAGCGTTGAGGGCGGCCAAGCCGGGAGCTTTCCGGCCTACGAGCAGTACTTC
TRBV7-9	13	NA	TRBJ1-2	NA	CASSPGTPYGYTF	TGTGCCAGCAGCCCCGGTACACCCTATGGCTACACCTTC
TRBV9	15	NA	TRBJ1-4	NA	CASSVVPGWNEKLFF	TGTGCCAGCAGCGTAGTTCCGGGCTGGAACGAAAAACTGTTTTTT
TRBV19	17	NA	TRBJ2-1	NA	CASSPYHGGPSYNEQFF	TGTGCCAGTAGTCCATACCACGGGGGCCCCTCCTACAATGAGCAGTTCTTC
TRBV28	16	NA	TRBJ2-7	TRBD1	CASRPTEGQGPYEQYF	TGTGCCAGCAGACCCACCGAGGGACAGGGGCCGTACGAGCAGTACTTC
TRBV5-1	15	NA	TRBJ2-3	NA	CASSLEGIRTDTQYF	TGCGCCAGCAGCTTGGAGGGTATTCGCACAGATACGCAGTATTTT
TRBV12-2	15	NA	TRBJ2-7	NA	CASRLRRKRAYEQYF	TGTGCAAGTCGCTTACGCAGAAAAAGGGCCTACGAGCAGTACTTC
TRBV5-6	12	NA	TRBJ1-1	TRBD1	CASSLLTGLAFF	TGTGCCAGCAGCTTGCTGACAGGGTTAGCTTTCTTT
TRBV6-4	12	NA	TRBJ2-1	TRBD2	CAALAGNNEQFF	TGTGCCGCTCTAGCGGGAAATAATGAGCAGTTCTTC
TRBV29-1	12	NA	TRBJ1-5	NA	CSVRAGGQPQHF	TGCAGCGTGCGGGCCGGAGGGCAGCCCCAGCATTTT
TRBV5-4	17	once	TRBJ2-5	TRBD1	CASSGGPGQGELETQYF	TGTGCCAGCAGCGGGGGACCGGGACAGGGGGAGTTGGAGACCCAGTACTTC
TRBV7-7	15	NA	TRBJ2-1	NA	CASSLLESSYNEQFF	TGTGCTAGCAGCCTCCTAGAGAGCTCCTACAATGAGCAGTTCTTC
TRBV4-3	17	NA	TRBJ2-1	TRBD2	CASSQDSGGGAINEQFF	TGCGCCAGCAGCCAAGATTCGGGAGGGGGGGCCATCAATGAGCAGTTCTTC
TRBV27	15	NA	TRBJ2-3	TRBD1	CASSSTGAPTDTQYF	TGTGCCAGCAGTTCCACAGGGGCTCCCACAGATACGCAGTATTTT
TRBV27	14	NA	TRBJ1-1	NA	CASSYLHMNTEAFF	TGTGCCAGCAGTTACCTTCACATGAACACTGAAGCTTTCTTT
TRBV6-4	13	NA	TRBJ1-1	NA	CASSEQAGTEAFF	TGTGCCAGCAGTGAGCAGGCTGGCACTGAAGCTTTCTTT
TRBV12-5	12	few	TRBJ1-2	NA	CASGEGDYGYTF	TGTGCTAGTGGGGAGGGTGACTATGGCTACACCTTC
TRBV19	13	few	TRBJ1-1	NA	CASSISPNTEAFF	TGTGCCAGTAGTATAAGTCCGAACACTGAAGCTTTCTTT
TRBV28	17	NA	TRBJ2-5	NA	CASSFGFRPGGEETQYF	TGTGCCAGCAGTTTTGGGTTTCGCCCAGGGGGGGAAGAGACCCAGTACTTC
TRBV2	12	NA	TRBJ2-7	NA	CAMRGYSEEQYF	TGTGCCATGAGAGGGTATTCAGAGGAGCAGTACTTC
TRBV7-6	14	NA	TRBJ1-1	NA	CASSPYPDTTEAFF	TGTGCCAGCAGCCCGTACCCGGACACCACTGAAGCTTTCTTT
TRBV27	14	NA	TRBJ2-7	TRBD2	CASSPRLAGFEQYF	TGTGCCAGCAGTCCCCGGCTAGCGGGTTTCGAGCAGTACTTC
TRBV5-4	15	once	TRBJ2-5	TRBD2	CASKGKREGRETQYF	TGTGCCAGCAAAGGGAAGAGGGAGGGCCGGGAGACCCAGTACTTC
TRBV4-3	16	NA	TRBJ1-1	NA	CASSQEPEGLNTEAFF	TGCGCCAGCAGCCAAGAACCGGAGGGCTTGAACACTGAAGCTTTCTTT
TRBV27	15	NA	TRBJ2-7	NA	CASSLLGGNPYEQYF	TGTGCCAGCAGCCTTTTAGGGGGTAATCCCTACGAGCAGTACTTC
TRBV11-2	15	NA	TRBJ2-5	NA	CASSLSGHIQETQYF	TGTGCCAGCAGCTTATCGGGACACATTCAAGAGACCCAGTACTTC
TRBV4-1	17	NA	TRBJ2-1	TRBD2	CASSQDRRSGAYNEQFF	TGCGCCAGCAGCCAAGATCGACGTAGCGGGGCCTACAATGAGCAGTTCTTC
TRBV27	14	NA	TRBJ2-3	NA	CASSFIGSTDTQYF	TGTGCCAGCAGTTTCATAGGGTCCACAGATACGCAGTATTTT
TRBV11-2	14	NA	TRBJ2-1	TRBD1	CASSYVGTGHEQFF	TGTGCCAGCAGCTATGTAGGGACAGGGCATGAGCAGTTCTTC